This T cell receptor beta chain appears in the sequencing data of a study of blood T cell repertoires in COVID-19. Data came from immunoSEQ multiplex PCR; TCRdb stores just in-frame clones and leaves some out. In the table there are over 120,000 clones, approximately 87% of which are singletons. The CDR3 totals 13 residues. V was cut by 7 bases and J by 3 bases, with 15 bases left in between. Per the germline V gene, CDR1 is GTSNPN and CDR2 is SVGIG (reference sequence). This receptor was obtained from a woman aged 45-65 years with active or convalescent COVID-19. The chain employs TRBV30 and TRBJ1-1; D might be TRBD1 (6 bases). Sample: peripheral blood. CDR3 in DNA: TGTGCCTCCCTACAGGGTATCGACACTGAAGCTTTCTTT. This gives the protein CASLQGIDTEAFF.